This TCR beta chain comes out of a study of OX40 agonist ivuxolimab in advanced cancers. In the study overall: Participants could have had prior anti-PD-1, anti-PD-L1 or anti-CTLA-4 therapy, and more than 35% had some.

Study observations and caveats: CD4+ and CD8+ blood T cells expanded clonally by week 6 at 0.1 to 3.0 mg/kg. Expanded clones tended on average to be more numerous among CD8+ T cells than CD4+.

Germline-derived CDR1 and CDR2 are SGHRS and YFSETQ. Trimming pared 3 bases from V and 7 bases from J, leaving 13 bases between. CDR3 size: 13 residues. The assay was immunoSEQ multiplex PCR, and TCRdb's table has in-frame clones only and misses some. The profile shows tens of thousands of clones, roughly nine tenths of them singletons. In the case of this clone: What it binds is unknown.

The chain combines TRBV5-1 with TRBJ1-1; tentatively, D is TRBD1 (6 bases). The sequenced sample was CD4+ or CD8+ T cells sorted from blood, obtained in a trial of the OX40 agonist ivuxolimab. The sequence derives from an adult with an advanced solid tumor such as melanoma, head and neck, liver or kidney cancer. CDR3 DNA: TGCGCCAGCAGCTCGTGGACAGCTGGTGAAGCTTTCTTT. Translating it yields CASSSWTAGEAFF. The whole variable domain, remainder taken from reference TRBV5-1 and TRBJ1-1, is KAGVTQTPRYLIKTRGQQVTLSCSPISGHRSVSWYQQTPGQGLQFLFEYFSETQRNKGNFPGRFSGRQFSNSRSEMNVSTLELGDSALYLCASSSWTAGEAFFGQGTRLTVV.